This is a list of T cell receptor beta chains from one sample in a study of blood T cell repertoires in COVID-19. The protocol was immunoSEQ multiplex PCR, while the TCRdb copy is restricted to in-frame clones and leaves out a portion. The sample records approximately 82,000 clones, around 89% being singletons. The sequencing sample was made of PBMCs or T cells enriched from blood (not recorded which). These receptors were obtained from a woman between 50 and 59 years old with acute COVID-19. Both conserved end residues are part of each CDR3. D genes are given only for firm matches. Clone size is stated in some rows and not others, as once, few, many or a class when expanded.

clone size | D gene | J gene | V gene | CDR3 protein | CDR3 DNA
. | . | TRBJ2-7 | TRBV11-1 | CASSSDSYEQYF | TGTGCCAGCAGCTCAGACAGCTACGAGCAGTACTTC
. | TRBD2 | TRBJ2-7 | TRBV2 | CASSTIDSGVSYEQYF | TGTGCCAGCAGTACTATAGATAGCGGGGTTTCCTACGAGCAGTACTTC
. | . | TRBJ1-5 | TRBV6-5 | CASRLSVFQPQHF | TGTGCCAGCAGACTAAGCGTTTTTCAGCCCCAGCATTTT
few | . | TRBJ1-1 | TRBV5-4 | CASSLPGAMNTEAFF | TGTGCCAGCAGCTTGCCAGGGGCGATGAACACTGAAGCTTTCTTT
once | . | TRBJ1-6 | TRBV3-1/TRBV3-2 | CASSLADSPLHF | TGTGCCAGCAGCCTGGCGGATTCACCCCTCCACTTT
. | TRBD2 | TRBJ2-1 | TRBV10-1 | CASSVIAGPYNEQFF | TGCGCCAGCAGTGTTATAGCGGGACCCTACAATGAGCAGTTCTTC
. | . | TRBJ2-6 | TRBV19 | CASRPGAGANVLTF | TGTGCCAGTAGACCAGGGGCTGGGGCCAACGTCCTGACTTTC
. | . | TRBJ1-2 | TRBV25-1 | CASSEVGRGYGYTF | TGTGCCAGCAGTGAAGTTGGCAGGGGCTATGGCTACACCTTC
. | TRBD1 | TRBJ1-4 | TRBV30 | CAWSTPTGGNEKLFF | TGTGCCTGGAGTACCCCGACAGGGGGTAATGAAAAACTGTTTTTT
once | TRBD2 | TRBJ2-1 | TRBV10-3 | CAISDQAASGTNEQFF | TGTGCCATCAGTGATCAGGCGGCTAGCGGGACCAATGAGCAGTTCTTC
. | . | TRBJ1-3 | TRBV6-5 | CASSYGRAGNTIYF | TGTGCCAGCAGTTACGGCAGGGCGGGAAACACCATATATTTT
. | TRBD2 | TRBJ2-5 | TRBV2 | CASSEEAGGGETQYF | TGTGCCAGCAGTGAAGAGGCGGGAGGAGGAGAGACCCAGTACTTC
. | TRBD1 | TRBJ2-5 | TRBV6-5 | CASSYGNRGLETQYF | TGTGCCAGCAGTTACGGAAACAGGGGGCTAGAGACCCAGTACTTC
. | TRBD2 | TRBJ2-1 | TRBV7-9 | CASRHLAGARNEQFF | TGTGCCAGCAGACACCTAGCGGGAGCACGCAATGAGCAGTTCTTC
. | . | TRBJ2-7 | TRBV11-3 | CASSLGYRMDEQYF | TGTGCCAGCAGCTTAGGCTACAGGATGGACGAGCAGTACTTC
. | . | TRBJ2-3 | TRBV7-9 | CASSDQGGDTQYF | TGTGCCAGCAGCGACCAGGGGGGAGATACGCAGTATTTT
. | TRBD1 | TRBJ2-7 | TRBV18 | CASSPGTGEGNEQYF | TGTGCCAGCTCACCAGGGACAGGGGAGGGAAACGAGCAGTACTTC
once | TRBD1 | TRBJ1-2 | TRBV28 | CASSSGQGNGYTF | TGTGCCAGCAGTTCAGGACAGGGGAATGGCTACACCTTC
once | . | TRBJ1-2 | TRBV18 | CASSPESGPGVYGYTF | TGTGCCAGCTCACCTGAATCCGGACCAGGGGTCTATGGCTACACCTTC
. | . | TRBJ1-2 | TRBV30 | CAWSPRRGYTF | TGTGCCTGGAGTCCCAGGCGAGGCTACACCTTC
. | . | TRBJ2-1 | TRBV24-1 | CATSDLQTGSYNEQFF | TGTGCCACCAGTGATTTGCAGACAGGCTCCTACAATGAGCAGTTCTTC
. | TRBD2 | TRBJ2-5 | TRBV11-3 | CASSPRSRLAPETQYF | TGTGCCAGCAGCCCCCGATCGCGACTAGCTCCAGAGACCCAGTACTTC
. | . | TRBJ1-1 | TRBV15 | CATSRETPLGDTEAFF | TGTGCCACCAGCAGAGAAACTCCTTTAGGGGACACTGAAGCTTTCTTT
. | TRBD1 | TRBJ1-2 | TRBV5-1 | CASSQTGASNYGYTF | TGCGCCAGCAGTCAAACAGGGGCTAGTAACTATGGCTACACCTTC
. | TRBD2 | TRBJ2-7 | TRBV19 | CASSISGTSYEQYF | TGTGCCAGTAGTATTTCCGGGACTAGCTACGAGCAGTACTTC
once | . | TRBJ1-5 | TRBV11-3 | CASSGGGNQPQHF | TGTGCCAGCAGCGGGGGGGGTAATCAGCCCCAGCATTTT
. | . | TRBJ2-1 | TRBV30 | CAWVTPGHRTYEWQFF | TGTGCCTGGGTGACTCCGGGACACCGAACCTATGAGTGGCAGTTCTTC
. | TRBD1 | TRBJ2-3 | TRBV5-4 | CASSFITGGLTDTQYF | TGTGCCAGCAGTTTTATCACAGGGGGCCTCACAGATACGCAGTATTTT
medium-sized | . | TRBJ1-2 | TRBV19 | CASSPTPTGIHGYTF | TGTGCCAGTAGCCCGACCCCCACAGGGATTCATGGCTACACCTTC
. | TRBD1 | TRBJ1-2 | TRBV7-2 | CASSHGTGYGYTF | TGTGCCAGCAGCCACGGGACAGGGTATGGCTACACCTTC
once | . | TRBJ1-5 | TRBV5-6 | CASSARAQPQHF | TGTGCCAGCAGCGCCAGGGCTCAGCCCCAGCATTTT
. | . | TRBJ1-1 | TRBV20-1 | CSASQTGEAFF | TGCAGTGCTAGCCAGACAGGTGAAGCTTTCTTT
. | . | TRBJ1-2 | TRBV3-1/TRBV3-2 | CASSQAAGQGNYGYTF | TGTGCCAGCAGCCAAGCCGCGGGTCAGGGGAACTATGGCTACACCTTC
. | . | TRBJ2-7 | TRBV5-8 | CASSLEVTGLGSYEQYF | TGTGCCAGCAGCTTGGAGGTCACAGGATTGGGCTCCTACGAGCAGTACTTC
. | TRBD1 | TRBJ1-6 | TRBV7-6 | CASSFNPPSRTGDSYNSPLHF | TGTGCCAGCAGCTTTAACCCTCCCTCCCGAACAGGGGATTCCTATAATTCACCCCTCCACTTT
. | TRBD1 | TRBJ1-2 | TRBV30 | CAWRGQGSYGYTF | TGTGCCTGGAGAGGACAGGGCAGCTATGGCTACACCTTC
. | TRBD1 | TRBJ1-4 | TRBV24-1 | CATSDRDRGQSEKLFF | TGTGCCACCAGTGACCGGGACAGGGGACAGAGTGAAAAACTGTTTTTT
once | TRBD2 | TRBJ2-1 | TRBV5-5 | CASRRLAGVAEQFF | TGTGCCAGCAGGAGGCTAGCGGGAGTTGCCGAGCAGTTCTTC
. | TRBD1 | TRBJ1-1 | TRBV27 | CASNGISSGQGAEAFF | TGTGCCAGCAACGGAATCTCCTCGGGACAGGGGGCTGAAGCTTTCTTT
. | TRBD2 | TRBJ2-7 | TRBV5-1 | CASSLDGTSYEQYF | TGCGCCAGCAGCTTGGATGGGACTAGCTACGAGCAGTACTTC
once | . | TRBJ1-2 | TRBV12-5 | CASGLASGPTANYGYTF | TGTGCTAGTGGTTTGGCCTCCGGGCCGACAGCTAACTATGGCTACACCTTC